This T cell receptor (beta chain) is from a study of blood T cell repertoires in COVID-19. Overall study context: Specimens from acute and convalescent COVID-19 originated in the United States, Italy and Spain.

There are 15 residues in the CDR3. Trimming cost V 7 bases and J 0 bases; bases outside gene matches: 5. CDR1 and CDR2 (germline): SEHNR, FQNEAQ (reference sequence). Only in-frame clones appear in the TCRdb table, and some are missing; sequencing was by immunoSEQ multiplex PCR. Found here are about 140,000 clones, 88% of them singletons; the top ten hold about 10%. Sequenced: peripheral blood. The TCR was taken from a man aged 45-60 years with active or convalescent COVID-19. This sequence joins TRBV7-9 and TRBJ2-2; TRBD1 matches at 7 bases. The CDR3 protein is CASTLTGTNTGELFF. The CDR3, as DNA: TGTGCCAGCACCCTGACAGGGACGAACACCGGGGAGCTGTTTTTT.